This T cell receptor beta chain was captured in a study of T cells in Graves' hyperthyroidism and ophthalmopathy. In germline, CDR1 is MGHDK, CDR2 SYGVNS. The CDR3 extends over 15 amino acids. Trimming removed 8 bases at V and 2 bases at J, with 18 bases between. Amplification yielded TCR beta CDR3 regions, with RNA transcripts as the source. The TCR CDR3 was amplified in a first-round RT-PCR using the HTBI primer set. TCRdb passed the multiplex PCR reads through MiXCR, listing each CDR3 protein once. The table records about 700,000 distinct CDR3 sequences, just under 45% of them present only once. Material: peripheral blood or thyroid tissue (not recorded which). The J gene is TRBJ1-2, the V gene TRBV25-1, with D possibly being TRBD1 (5 bases). The sequence derives from an adult man with Graves' disease, either hyperthyroidism or ophthalmopathy (not recorded which). CDR3 residues: CASAPWGDLNYGYTF. DNA of the CDR3: TGTGCCAGCGCCCCATGGGGGGATCTGAACTATGGCTACACCTTC.